What follows are 13 T cell receptor beta chains derived from one specimen sequenced in a study of response to subunit inactivated influenza vaccine. TCRdb reanalysed the RT-PCR reads using MiXCR and keeps one entry per CDR3 protein. The repertoire consists of around 760,000 distinct CDR3 sequences, with around 14% occurring once and the leading ten covering 6% to 7%. The sample in question was PBMCs from blood, obtained less than 15 days before vaccination. These receptors were obtained from a man over 45 who received an inactivated influenza vaccine.

This clonotype has a handful of counts. V is TRBV20-1 and J is TRBJ2-7, with TRBD1 matching 7 bases. Germline CDR1 and CDR2: DFQATT and SNEGSKA (reference sequence). V was clipped by 6 bases and J by 3 bases; unmatched bases: 8. This CDR3 contains 13 residues. CDR3 in amino acids: CSAGKGANYEQYF. CDR3 bases: TGCAGTGCAGGGAAGGGGGCTAACTACGAGCAGTACTTC.

This clonotype was recorded a few times. The chain has TRBV29-1 and TRBJ1-2; TRBD1 matches 8 bases. The CDR3 length is 13 residues. Per germline, CDR1 SQVTM and CDR2 ANQGSEA. V trimming: 4 bases; J trimming: 6 bases; junction bases outside the gene matches: 7. This CDR3 reads CSVVAGGIHGYTF. The CDR3 nucleotides read TGCAGCGTTGTCGCAGGGGGCATCCATGGCTACACCTTC.

This clonotype was seen repeatedly, ten times or more. This chain connects TRBV6-1 to TRBJ1-1; D unresolved. Germline CDR1 is MNHNS and CDR2 is SASEGT. CDR3 length: 11 residues. V was shortened by 7 bases and J by 1 base, with 4 bases between the two germline ends. CDR3 residues: CASMRNTEAFF. CDR3 bases: TGTGCCAGCATGAGGAACACTGAAGCTTTCTTT.

The V and J genes are TRBV5-5 and TRBJ2-3; no clear D gene. The CDR3 spans 14 residues. With 1 base removed from V and 2 bases from J, the gap between germline ends came to 8 bases. The germline CDR1 and CDR2 sequences are SGHKS and YYEKEE (reference sequence). CDR3 nucleotide sequence: TGTGCCAGCAGCTTGCAGGAAAACACAGATACGCAGTATTTT. As protein: CASSLQENTDTQYF.

This clonotype occurred a few times. V and J are TRBV12-3 or TRBV12-4 and TRBJ1-1; 7 bases match TRBD1. This CDR3 is 16 amino acids long. V shed 4 bases and J 5 bases; nucleotides not matched to a gene: 13. The DNA for the CDR3 is TGTGCCAGCAGTTCCCGGGCAGGGGGATCGGGAACTGAAGCTTTCTTT. Residues: CASSSRAGGSGTEAFF.

There are many counts of this clonotype. The chain couples TRBV29-1 to TRBJ2-7; TRBD1 matches 9 bases. The CDR3 runs to 13 residues. The J segment lost 4 bases and the V segment lost 6 bases, leaving 7 bases of the junction unmatched. Germline V lookup: CDR1 SQVTM, CDR2 ANQGSEA. CDR3 nucleotides: TGCAGCGTCTCCGGGACAGGGAGGTACGAGCAGTACTTC. Translating gives CSVSGTGRYEQYF.

The sample holds many counts of this clonotype. The chain is built from TRBV24-1 and TRBJ2-3; D is unclear. Germline V gene data show CDR1 as KGHDR and CDR2 as SFDVKD. Trimming took off 2 bases at V and 2 bases at J, with 16 bases between the two ends. The CDR3 has 17 residues. CDR3 coding DNA: TGTGCCACCAGTGATTCACGAAGGGCGTTGTACACAGATACGCAGTATTTT. This codes for CATSDSRRALYTDTQYF.

The chain links TRBV20-1 to TRBJ2-5, with D perhaps assigned TRBD1 or TRBD2 (5 bases each). This CDR3 region has 12 residues. The V end was cut by 3 bases, the J end by 4 bases, with 9 bases between. CDR1 is DFQATT, CDR2 SNEGSKA, per germline (reference sequence). CDR3 in amino acids: CSASGARETQYF. CDR3 coding DNA: TGCAGTGCTAGCGGGGCCCGAGAGACCCAGTACTTC.

This chain connects TRBV12-3 or TRBV12-4 to TRBJ1-6, with D possibly being TRBD1 (5 bases). The CDR3 has 15 amino acids. V dropped 6 bases and J dropped 6 bases, with 15 bases sitting between them. The CDR3: CASSAWGTLNSPLHF. The CDR3 DNA is TGTGCCAGCAGCGCCTGGGGGACGCTTAATTCACCCCTCCACTTT.

This clonotype has more than one count but fewer than ten. This chain links TRBV29-1 with TRBJ2-1; possible D gene TRBD2, 6 bases. The V gene lost 6 bases and the J gene lost 7 bases, with 13 bases spanning the gap. The CDR3 runs to 12 residues. Germline loops: CDR1 SQVTM, CDR2 ANQGSEA. CDR3 sequence reads: CSVDPSVNEQFF. The CDR3 region has the DNA TGCAGCGTAGATCCTAGCGTGAATGAGCAGTTCTTC.

This clonotype was detected once. The chain uses TRBV29-1 and TRBJ2-5, with 9 bases aligning to TRBD2. With 5 bases clipped from V and 5 bases from J, the junction kept 3 bases outside the gene matches. This CDR3 contains 12 residues. CDR1 and CDR2 (germline): SQVTM, ANQGSEA. As DNA, the CDR3 is TGCAGCGTTAGTAGCGGGGGTGAGACCCAGTACTTC. It encodes CSVSSGGETQYF.

This clonotype was seen at least ten times. The chain recombines TRBV12-3 or TRBV12-4 with TRBJ2-1; D not resolved. The CDR3 is made up of 13 amino acids. Trimming shortened V by 6 bases and J by 5 bases, and 11 bases separated the two germline ends. The CDR3 region is CASSLPPNNEQFF. CDR3 in DNA: TGTGCCAGCAGCCTCCCGCCTAACAATGAGCAGTTCTTC.

This clonotype was recorded many times. The J gene is TRBJ1-5, the V gene TRBV7-8; D is ambiguous. CDR3 length: 13 amino acids. V was cut by 4 bases and J by 4 bases, with 8 bases left in between. Looked up from germline, CDR1 is SGHVS and CDR2 is FQNEAQ. CDR3 bases: TGTGCCAGCAGCTATGACCGAAATCAGCCCCAGCATTTT. Translating it yields CASSYDRNQPQHF.